The source of this T cell receptor (beta chain) is a study of STAT5B mutations in CD4+ large granular lymphocyte leukemia. General observations from the study: CD4-sorted patient repertoires seemed more clonal than healthy CD4+ repertoires.

This clone came up a few times. Its antigen remains unknown. This CDR3 region has 11 residues. Germline loops: CDR1 MDHEN, CDR2 SYDVKM. V was clipped by 4 bases and J by 4 bases, with 3 bases between them. Here immunoSEQ multiplex PCR was the method, and the copy in TCRdb shows in-frame clones only, minus some. Counted here are about 30,000 clones, 60% to 80% occurring once; the ten biggest clones make up less than 0.5%. The genes are TRBV28 and TRBJ2-3; D uncertain. The TCR was taken from a human donor in good health. Sequencing was done on a sample of CD4+ T cells from blood buffy coats. For the CDR3, the DNA is TGTGCCAGCAGTTCCCCAGATACGCAGTATTTT. This translates into CASSSPDTQYF.